The 19 T cell receptor beta chains listed next were all sequenced from one sample in a study of shared clonotypes between healthy human individuals. The data were produced by immunoSEQ multiplex PCR, yet TCRdb's version contains in-frame clones alone and is incomplete. The sample includes some 1,600,000 clones, approximately 98% seen only once; the top ten take roughly 0.45%. The sequenced sample consisted of naive CD4+ T cells sorted from blood. Documented subset: CD45RA+ positively selected. These TCRs come from a man aged 25-45 years in good health.

V and J are TRBV10-1 and TRBJ2-7, with D possibly TRBD1 on 6 matching bases. The germline V gene encodes CDR1 WNHNN and CDR2 SYGVQD (reference sequence). This CDR3 has 13 residues. V was pared by 8 bases and J by 0 bases, with 11 bases between. As DNA, the CDR3 is TGCGCCAGCTCCCGACAGGACTCCTACGAGCAGTACTTC. Residues: CASSRQDSYEQYF.

On this clone itself: A read error may account for a junction end that differs from germline. V usage is TRBV5-1 and J usage is TRBJ2-1; 12 nucleotides line up with TRBD2. The CDR3 sequence is 20 residues long. The germline CDR1 and CDR2 sequences are SGHRS and YFSETQ. The CDR3 is CASSSLTPSSGRASFNEQFF. DNA for the CDR3: TGCGCCAGCAGCTCCCTAACCCCCTCTAGCGGGAGGGCCTCCTTCAATGAGCAGTTCTTC.

The chain joins TRBV9 to TRBJ2-3; 15 nucleotides align to TRBD2. Germline V lookup: CDR1 SGDLS, CDR2 YYNGEE. V trimming: 0 bases; J trimming: 4 bases; junction bases outside the gene matches: 9. The CDR3 totals 19 residues. CDR3 sequence: CASSVVPGLAGGVADTQYF. The CDR3 nucleotides read TGTGCCAGCAGCGTAGTCCCCGGACTAGCGGGAGGGGTGGCAGATACGCAGTATTTT.

This chain connects TRBV2 to TRBJ2-2; no firm D call. The length of the CDR3 is 15 residues. Germline lookup yields CDR1 SNHLY and CDR2 FYNNEI. V was cut by 4 bases and J by 2 bases, with 11 bases left in between. The DNA of the CDR3 is TGTGCCAGCAGTGTTACAGAATTAAACACCGGGGAGCTGTTTTTT. As protein: CASSVTELNTGELFF.

The chain has TRBV28 and TRBJ1-3; a weak D match, TRBD1 (6 bases). The V gene's germline CDR1 is MDHEN and CDR2 SYDVKM. The V gene lost 5 bases and the J gene lost 0 bases, with 14 bases spanning the gap. There are 16 residues in the CDR3. CDR3 in DNA: TGTGCCAGCAGTGATCAGGGGCGAAGCTCTGGAAACACCATATATTTT. Residues: CASSDQGRSSGNTIYF. The whole variable domain, filled in from reference TRBV28 and TRBJ1-3, reads DVKVTQSSRYLVKRTGEKVFLECVQDMDHENMFWYRQDPGLGLRLIYFSYDVKMKEKGDIPEGYSVSREKKERFSLILESASTNQTSMYLCASSDQGRSSGNTIYFGEGSWLTVV.

The J gene is TRBJ2-5, the V gene TRBV9, with 14 bases that match TRBD2. J gave up 6 bases and V 4 bases, and 11 bases lay outside the gene matches. Germline V CDR1 and CDR2: SGDLS, YYNGEE. CDR3 size: 17 residues. The CDR3 DNA sequence: TGTGCCAGCAGCACGAACCTCGGGACTAGCGGGAGAAAGACCCAGTACTTC. This encodes CASSTNLGTSGRKTQYF.

The V gene is TRBV2, the J gene TRBJ2-3; D is perhaps TRBD1 (5 bases). Germline assignment: CDR1 SNHLY and CDR2 FYNNEI. CDR3 length: 15 residues. The V end lost 6 bases, the J end lost 0 bases, and 13 bases lay between the germline ends. The CDR3 bases are TGTGCCAGCAGGACAGTCCCCGTTAGCACAGATACGCAGTATTTT. This encodes CASRTVPVSTDTQYF.

CDR3 in DNA: TGTGCCAGCAGTGCCCCCCGGGGACAATCCTACGAGCAGTACTTC. It yields the protein CASSAPRGQSYEQYF. The rearrangement links TRBV28 to TRBJ2-7, with D perhaps TRBD1 (6 bases). Germline assignment: CDR1 MDHEN and CDR2 SYDVKM. Trimming took 5 bases from V and 1 from J, leaving 15 bases between them. CDR3 length: 15 amino acids.

In the case of this clone: Other nucleotide sequences in the sample specify the same CDR3. This chain uses TRBV5-1 with TRBJ2-7; perhaps D is TRBD1 or TRBD2 (5 bases each). This CDR3 is built from 14 residues. V dropped 0 bases and J dropped 2 bases, with 9 bases sitting between them. CDR1 SGHRS and CDR2 YFSETQ come from the germline V gene. The DNA for the CDR3 is TGCGCCAGCAGCTTGGTTCTGGGGGCCTACGAGCAGTACTTC. Its protein is CASSLVLGAYEQYF.

The V and J genes are TRBV18 and TRBJ2-5, with D tentatively TRBD1 (5 bases). The V end lost 1 base, the J end lost 5 bases, and 14 bases lay between the germline ends. Germline CDR1 and CDR2: KGHSH and LQKENI. This CDR3 has 15 residues. CDR3 DNA: TGTGCCAGCTCACCACAGGGGTTTGTGCGGGAGACCCAGTACTTC. Its protein product is CASSPQGFVRETQYF.

The V call is TRBV5-4, the J call TRBJ1-1; possibly TRBD1 for D (5 bases). The germline V and J ends were trimmed by 5 bases and 1 base, with 15 bases remaining between them. The CDR3 contains 15 residues. Germline values: CDR1 SGHNT, CDR2 YYREEE (reference sequence). CDR3 in DNA: TGTGCCAGCAGGGTTTGGGGGGTCCAGAACACTGAAGCTTTCTTT. As protein: CASRVWGVQNTEAFF.

This chain connects TRBV11-2 to TRBJ1-4; TRBD1 agrees at 8 bases. The junction had 8 bases not matched to a gene; V was cut back by 5 bases and J by 3 bases. This CDR3 is 16 amino acids long. Germline V lookup: CDR1 SGHAT, CDR2 FQNNGV. Here the CDR3 reads CASSLRLQGANEKLFF. The DNA of the CDR3 is TGTGCCAGCAGCCTACGTTTACAGGGGGCTAATGAAAAACTGTTTTTT.

The rearrangement uses TRBV2 and TRBJ2-6; no clear D gene. The CDR3 covers 13 residues. Deletions cut 11 bases from V and 1 base from J, with 9 bases between. Germline lookup yields CDR1 SNHLY and CDR2 FYNNEI. The DNA for the CDR3 is TGTGCCGCGGACGATTCTGGGGCCAACGTCCTGACTTTC. This encodes CAADDSGANVLTF.

The chain employs TRBV12-5 and TRBJ2-1, with 10 bases identical to TRBD2. Germline trimming cut 0 bases from V and 8 bases from J; bases unmatched to any gene: 4. Germline V gives CDR1 LGHNT, CDR2 FRNRAP. The CDR3 spans 15 residues. CDR3 sequence reads: CASGLVLAGVDEQFF. For the CDR3, the DNA is TGTGCTAGTGGTTTGGTCCTAGCGGGAGTGGATGAGCAGTTCTTC.

The rearrangement uses TRBV4-3 and TRBJ1-4, with D perhaps matching TRBD1 (6 bases). V gave up 0 bases and J gave up 11 bases, with 19 bases separating them. Germline assignment: CDR1 LGHNA and CDR2 YSLEER. This CDR3 comprises 16 residues. CDR3 nucleotide sequence: TGCGCCAGCAGCCAAGATTTCCCCCAGGGGTTGGGGAAACTGTTTTTT. It specifies CASSQDFPQGLGKLFF.

This chain connects TRBV6-6 to TRBJ2-6; 7 bases fit TRBD1. Germline CDR1 MNHNY, CDR2 SVGAGI (reference sequence). With 5 bases clipped from V and 0 bases from J, the junction kept 1 base outside the gene matches. The CDR3 has 15 residues. The CDR3 DNA reads TGTGCCAGCAGTGGGACAGACTCTGGGGCCAACGTCCTGACTTTC. It yields the protein CASSGTDSGANVLTF.

This rearrangement joins TRBV9 to TRBJ2-2; TRBD2 matches at 9 bases. The junction had 4 bases not matched to a gene; V was cut back by 2 bases and J by 2 bases. Germline V gene sequence: CDR1 SGDLS, CDR2 YYNGEE. The CDR3 length is 16 residues. In nucleotides, the CDR3 is TGTGCCAGCAGCGTTGGCGGGAGGGTAAACACCGGGGAGCTGTTTTTT. Residues: CASSVGGRVNTGELFF.

The J gene is TRBJ2-2, the V gene TRBV19, with D perhaps matching TRBD1 (6 bases). V shed 3 bases and J shed 7 bases, with 15 bases lying between them. This CDR3 spans 15 amino acids. CDR1 and CDR2 (germline): LNHDA, SQIVND (reference sequence). CDR3 sequence: CASSIQTGLHGELFF. CDR3 DNA: TGTGCCAGTAGTATCCAGACAGGCCTACACGGGGAGCTGTTTTTT.

This chain links TRBV19 with TRBJ2-3, with a possible D match to TRBD1 (5 bases). V lost 5 bases and J lost 7, with 22 bases in between. The CDR3 contains 16 residues. The germline V gene encodes CDR1 LNHDA and CDR2 SQIVND (reference sequence). The CDR3 sequence: CASSPLSGALSNTQYF. In DNA form, the CDR3 reads TGTGCCAGTAGTCCGCTTAGTGGGGCCCTCTCAAATACGCAGTATTTT.